This T cell receptor beta chain was sequenced for a study of cytomegalovirus exposure and HLA in healthy donors. This clone was seen more than once but under ten times. As yet, its antigen is unknown. Germline CDR1 is MNHEY and CDR2 is SMNVEV (reference sequence). With V trimmed by 8 bases and J by 5 bases, 10 bases remained unmatched. The CDR3 covers 14 residues. The PCR made use of 60 Vbeta and 13 Jbeta primers. Profiled with immunoSEQ multiplex PCR; TCRdb holds only in-frame clones, not every one. The repertoire includes approximately 150,000 clones, around 80% of them detected once, and around 3.2% sits in the top ten. Study-level results: Cytomegalovirus association was listed for 164 TCR beta chains.

The rearrangement links TRBV27 to TRBJ2-7; 9 nucleotides match TRBD1. The specimen sequenced was PBMCs. The clonotype originates from a female donor in good health and CMV-seronegative. The CDR3 region has the DNA TGTGCCAGCGCCCGTGGGACAGGGTACCACGAGCAGTACTTC. Amino acids: CASARGTGYHEQYF.